What follows is one TCR beta chain and its context. Its antigen is unknown. The identical CDR3 is also encoded by other nucleotide sequences in the sample. The CDR3 sequence is 13 residues long. Germline CDR1 reads KGHSH; CDR2 reads LQKENI. Trimming stripped 2 bases from V and 3 bases from J, with 8 bases between. The data stem from a study of shared clonotypes between healthy human individuals. In replicate PCRs of sorted subsets, roughly 200 ng DNA, some 28,000 T cell genomes, was used. Repertoires were generated with immunoSEQ multiplex PCR, while TCRdb's copy carries only in-frame clones and drops some. The repertoire consists of 1 million to 1.2 million clones, with approximately 80% occurring once and the leading ten covering almost 0.9%. Overall study results and limits: Non-shared clonotypes were found to have lower generation probabilities than the clonotypes that were shared by all four of the sorted-subset donors.

The TCR originated in a man younger than 30 in good health. Some clones in this sample may be carry-over from other donors' samples. The sample taken for sequencing was memory CD4+ T cells from PBMCs. As for subset: CD45RA-negative fraction. The rearrangement uses TRBV18 and TRBJ2-7; D unclear. In DNA, the CDR3 is TGTGCCAGCTCACCAACAGCGAGCTACGAGCAGTACTTC. Translating it yields CASSPTASYEQYF.